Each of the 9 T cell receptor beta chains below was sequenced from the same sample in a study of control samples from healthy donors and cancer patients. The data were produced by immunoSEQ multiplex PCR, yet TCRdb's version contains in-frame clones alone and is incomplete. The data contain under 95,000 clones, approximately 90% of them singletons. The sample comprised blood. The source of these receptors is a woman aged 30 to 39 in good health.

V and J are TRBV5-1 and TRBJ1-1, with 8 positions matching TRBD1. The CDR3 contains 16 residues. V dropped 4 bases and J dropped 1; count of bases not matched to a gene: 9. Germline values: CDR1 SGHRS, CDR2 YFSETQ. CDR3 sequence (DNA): TGCGCCAGCAGCCAATACGGGACAGGCCAGAACACTGAAGCTTTCTTT. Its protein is CASSQYGTGQNTEAFF.

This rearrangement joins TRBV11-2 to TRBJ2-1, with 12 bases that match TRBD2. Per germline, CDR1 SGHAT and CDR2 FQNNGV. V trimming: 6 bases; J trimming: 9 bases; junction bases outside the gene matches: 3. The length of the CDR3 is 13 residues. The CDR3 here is CASRTSGRGEQFF. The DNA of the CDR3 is TGTGCCAGCAGGACTAGCGGGAGAGGTGAGCAGTTCTTC.

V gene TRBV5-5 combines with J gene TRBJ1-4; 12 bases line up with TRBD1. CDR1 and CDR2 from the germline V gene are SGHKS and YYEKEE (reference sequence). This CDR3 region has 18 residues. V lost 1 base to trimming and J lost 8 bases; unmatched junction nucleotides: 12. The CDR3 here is CASSLLVGTGGRGEKLFF. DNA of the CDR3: TGTGCCAGCAGCTTGCTTGTTGGGACAGGGGGCCGGGGGGAAAAACTGTTTTTT.

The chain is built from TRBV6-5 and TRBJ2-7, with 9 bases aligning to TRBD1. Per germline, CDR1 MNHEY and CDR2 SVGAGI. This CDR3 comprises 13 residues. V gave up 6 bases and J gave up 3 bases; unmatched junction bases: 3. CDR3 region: CASRPDRGYEQYF. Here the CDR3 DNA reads TGTGCCAGCAGGCCGGACAGGGGCTACGAGCAGTACTTC.

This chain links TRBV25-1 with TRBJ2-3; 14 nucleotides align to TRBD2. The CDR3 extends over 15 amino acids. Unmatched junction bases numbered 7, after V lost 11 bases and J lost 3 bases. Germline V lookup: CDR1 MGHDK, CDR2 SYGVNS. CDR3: CASGTSGSRTDTQYF. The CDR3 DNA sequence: TGTGCCTCCGGGACTAGCGGGAGTCGGACAGATACGCAGTATTTT.

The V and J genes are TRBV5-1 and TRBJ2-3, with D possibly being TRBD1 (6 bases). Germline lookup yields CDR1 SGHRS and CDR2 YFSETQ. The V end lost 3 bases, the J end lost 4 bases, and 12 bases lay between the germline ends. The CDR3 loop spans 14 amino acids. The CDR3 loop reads CASSSGQRPDTQYF. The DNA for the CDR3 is TGCGCCAGCAGCTCGGGACAACGACCAGATACGCAGTATTTT.

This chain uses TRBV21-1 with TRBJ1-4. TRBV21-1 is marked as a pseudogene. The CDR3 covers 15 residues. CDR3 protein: CASSNESPSREKLFF. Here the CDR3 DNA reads TGTGCCAGCAGCAATGAGAGCCCGAGCCGTGAAAAACTGTTTTTT.

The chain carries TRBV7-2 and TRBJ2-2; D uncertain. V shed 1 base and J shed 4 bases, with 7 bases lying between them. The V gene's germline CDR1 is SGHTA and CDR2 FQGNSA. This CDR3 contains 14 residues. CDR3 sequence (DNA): TGTGCCAGCAGCTTAGGGCCTTCCACCGGGGAGCTGTTTTTT. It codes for CASSLGPSTGELFF.

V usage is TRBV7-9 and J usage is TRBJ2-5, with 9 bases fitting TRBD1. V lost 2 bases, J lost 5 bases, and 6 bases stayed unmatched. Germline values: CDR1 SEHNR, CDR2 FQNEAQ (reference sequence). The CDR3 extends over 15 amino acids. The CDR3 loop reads CASSLKQGAWETQYF. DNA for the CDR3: TGTGCCAGCAGCTTAAAACAGGGGGCATGGGAGACCCAGTACTTC.